This is a list of T cell receptor beta chains from one sample in a study of early T cells in non-severe SARS-CoV-2 infection. TCRdb re-analysed the 5' RACE reads in MiXCR, keeping a single row per CDR3 protein. Among about 36,000 distinct CDR3 sequences listed, around 7% were seen once. Source: whole blood, taken at baseline. The origin of the receptors is an adult who was a healthcare worker with PCR-confirmed SARS-CoV-2 infection or an uninfected control (not recorded which). Each CDR3 is given with its conserved first and last residue. Each record gives: V gene, D gene, clone size, J gene, CDR3 DNA, CDR3 protein. A D gene is named only where the DNA matches it firmly. A row's size may be missing; if present it is once, few, many or a size class.

v_call: TRBV28; d_call: TRBD1; clone_size: many; j_call: TRBJ1-1; cdr3_nt: TGTGCCAGCAGGAATGACAGGGGAGGAACTGAAGCTTTCTTT; cdr3_aa: CASRNDRGGTEAFF
v_call: TRBV29-1; d_call: .; clone_size: many; j_call: TRBJ2-5; cdr3_nt: TGCAGTCTTGGGGGCGGGGGCCAAGAGACCCAGTACTTC; cdr3_aa: CSLGGGGQETQYF
v_call: TRBV5-4; d_call: TRBD1; clone_size: many; j_call: TRBJ1-1; cdr3_nt: TGTGCCAGCAGCTGGCGGGACAGCAACACTGAAGCTTTCTTT; cdr3_aa: CASSWRDSNTEAFF
v_call: TRBV7-9; d_call: TRBD1; clone_size: many; j_call: TRBJ1-2; cdr3_nt: TGTGCCAGCGGAACAGGGGGCCAGTACTATGGCTACACCTTC; cdr3_aa: CASGTGGQYYGYTF
v_call: TRBV14; d_call: .; clone_size: .; j_call: TRBJ2-2; cdr3_nt: TGTGCCAGCAGCCAAGGTGTCGGGAGTGTAGTTTTTGCGAACACCGGGGAGCTGTTTTTT; cdr3_aa: CASSQGVGSVVFANTGELFF
v_call: TRBV7-2; d_call: .; clone_size: .; j_call: TRBJ1-5; cdr3_nt: TGTGCCAGCAGCACCGGACGGGCAGTTCAGCCCCAGCATTTT; cdr3_aa: CASSTGRAVQPQHF
v_call: TRBV5-1; d_call: TRBD1; clone_size: .; j_call: TRBJ2-7; cdr3_nt: TGCGCCAGCAGCCATTGGCTCGGGACAGCCTCCTACGAGCAGTACTTC; cdr3_aa: CASSHWLGTASYEQYF
v_call: TRBV7-8; d_call: .; clone_size: many; j_call: TRBJ2-3; cdr3_nt: TGTGCCAGCAGCTTATACCGAAGGGCAGATACGCAGTATTTT; cdr3_aa: CASSLYRRADTQYF
v_call: TRBV14; d_call: TRBD1; clone_size: many; j_call: TRBJ1-1; cdr3_nt: TGTGCCAGCAGCAGGGGGCGAGGATGGGACACTGAAGCTTTCTTT; cdr3_aa: CASSRGRGWDTEAFF
v_call: TRBV6-2/TRBV6-3; d_call: .; clone_size: .; j_call: TRBJ1-2; cdr3_nt: TGTGCCAGCCTTCCTTTCGGGGCAGGGGAGAATGGCTACACCTTC; cdr3_aa: CASLPFGAGENGYTF
v_call: TRBV4-2; d_call: .; clone_size: few; j_call: TRBJ2-6; cdr3_nt: TGTGCCAGCAGCCCCCCGACAGGCAGCTCTGGGGCCAACGTCCTGACTTTC; cdr3_aa: CASSPPTGSSGANVLTF
v_call: TRBV5-1; d_call: .; clone_size: many; j_call: TRBJ2-3; cdr3_nt: TGCGCCAGCAGCTTGTTCCCGAACACAGATACGCAGTATTTT; cdr3_aa: CASSLFPNTDTQYF
v_call: TRBV7-8; d_call: TRBD2; clone_size: many; j_call: TRBJ2-1; cdr3_nt: TGTGCCAGCACCACGTGGCTGCGGGAGGTTGGGGACAATGAGCAGTTCTTC; cdr3_aa: CASTTWLREVGDNEQFF
v_call: TRBV7-8; d_call: TRBD1; clone_size: many; j_call: TRBJ1-4; cdr3_nt: TGTGCCAGCAGCGGAACCTCCGGGACAGGGGTGGGGAAACTGTTTTTT; cdr3_aa: CASSGTSGTGVGKLFF
v_call: TRBV20-1; d_call: .; clone_size: many; j_call: TRBJ2-7; cdr3_nt: TGCAGTGCTAGACCGGGACGCGCAACTTTTGAGCAGTACTTC; cdr3_aa: CSARPGRATFEQYF
v_call: TRBV5-4; d_call: .; clone_size: few; j_call: TRBJ1-1; cdr3_nt: TGTGCCAGCAGCGCGGCAACAGGGCCGAACACTGAAGCTTTCTTT; cdr3_aa: CASSAATGPNTEAFF
v_call: TRBV7-3; d_call: .; clone_size: few; j_call: TRBJ2-1; cdr3_nt: TGTGCCAGCAGCTTTGGTAGCGCGGACAATGAGCAGTTCTTC; cdr3_aa: CASSFGSADNEQFF
v_call: TRBV6-5; d_call: .; clone_size: few; j_call: TRBJ1-4; cdr3_nt: TGTGCCAGCAGACCTTATGCAACTAATGAAAAACTGTTTTTT; cdr3_aa: CASRPYATNEKLFF
v_call: TRBV7-6; d_call: TRBD2; clone_size: .; j_call: TRBJ2-7; cdr3_nt: TGTGCCAGCAGCTTAGCCGGGGGGGGCTTCTACGAGCAGTACTTC; cdr3_aa: CASSLAGGGFYEQYF
v_call: TRBV20-1; d_call: .; clone_size: .; j_call: TRBJ1-2; cdr3_nt: TGCAGTGCTAGAGATGGCCGCGACACTAACTATGGCTACACCTTC; cdr3_aa: CSARDGRDTNYGYTF
v_call: TRBV28; d_call: .; clone_size: once; j_call: TRBJ1-1; cdr3_nt: TGTGCCAGCAGTTCCACCTCGGACGCGAGGGGGACTGAAGCTTTCTTT; cdr3_aa: CASSSTSDARGTEAFF
v_call: TRBV6-5; d_call: .; clone_size: many; j_call: TRBJ2-5; cdr3_nt: TGTGCCAGCAGAGGAACCTGGGCCCAGTACTTC; cdr3_aa: CASRGTWAQYF
v_call: TRBV5-1; d_call: TRBD2; clone_size: .; j_call: TRBJ2-5; cdr3_nt: TGCGCCAGCAGCCCGGGACTAGCGAGCCTAAGGGAGACCCAGTACTTC; cdr3_aa: CASSPGLASLRETQYF
v_call: TRBV7-8; d_call: .; clone_size: .; j_call: TRBJ2-7; cdr3_nt: TGTGCCAGCAGCTTAAAGATTGAGCTAGGGCAGTACTTC; cdr3_aa: CASSLKIELGQYF